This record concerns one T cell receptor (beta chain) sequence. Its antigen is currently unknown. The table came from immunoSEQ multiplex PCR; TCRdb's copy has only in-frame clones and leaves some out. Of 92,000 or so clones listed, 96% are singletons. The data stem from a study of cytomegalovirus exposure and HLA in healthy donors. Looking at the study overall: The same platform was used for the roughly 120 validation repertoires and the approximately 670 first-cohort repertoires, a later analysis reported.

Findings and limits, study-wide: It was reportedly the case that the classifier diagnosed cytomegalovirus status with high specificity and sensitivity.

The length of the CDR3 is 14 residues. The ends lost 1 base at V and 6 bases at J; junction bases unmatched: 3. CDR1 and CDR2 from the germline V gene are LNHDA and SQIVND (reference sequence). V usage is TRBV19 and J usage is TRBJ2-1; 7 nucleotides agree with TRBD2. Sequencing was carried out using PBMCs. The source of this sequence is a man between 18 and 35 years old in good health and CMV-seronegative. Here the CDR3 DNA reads TGTGCCAGTAGTATAGGTCCGGGAGGCAATGAGCAGTTCTTC. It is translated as CASSIGPGGNEQFF. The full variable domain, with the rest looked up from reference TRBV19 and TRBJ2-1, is DGGITQSPKYLFRKEGQNVTLSCEQNLNHDAMYWYRQDPGQGLRLIYYSQIVNDFQKGDIAEGYSVSREKKESFPLTVTSAQKNPTAFYLCASSIGPGGNEQFFGPGTRLTVL.